Shown below are 21 T cell receptor beta chains from a single sample sequenced in a study of shared clonotypes between healthy human individuals. Libraries were prepared by immunoSEQ multiplex PCR; TCRdb keeps only in-frame clonotypes and omits some of them. The sample holds a few million clones, roughly 92% seen once. Specimen: naive CD4+ T cells from PBMCs. Subset given: CD45RA+ positively selected. The receptors here all came from a man aged 18-30 years in good health. Some clones in this sample may be carry-over from other donors' samples.

Turning to this clone: Other DNA sequences in this sample translate to the same CDR3. The chain joins TRBV20-1 to TRBJ2-7; no firm D call. CDR1 is DFQATT, CDR2 SNEGSKA, per germline (reference sequence). The V and J ends lost 6 bases and 2 bases respectively, with 8 bases between them. CDR3 length: 11 amino acids. In DNA, the CDR3 is TGCAGTGCACCGGGCGCCTACGAGCAGTACTTC. Protein: CSAPGAYEQYF.

The chain recombines TRBV4-3 with TRBJ1-2; no definite D call. Trimming left V 3 bases short and J 8 bases short, with 25 bases between. The CDR3 loop spans 17 amino acids. Germline V lookup: CDR1 LGHNA, CDR2 YSLEER. DNA for the CDR3: TGCGCCAGCAGCCAGGGGAGCAGAATCAAAACACCGCGGGGCTACACCTTC. This translates into CASSQGSRIKTPRGYTF.

This rearrangement joins TRBV19 to TRBJ1-5; possible D gene TRBD1, 6 bases. Germline assignment: CDR1 LNHDA and CDR2 SQIVND (reference sequence). V was trimmed by 4 bases and J by 0 bases, leaving 13 bases between them. The CDR3 runs 16 residues. The CDR3 nucleotides are TGTGCCAGTAGTACCAACAGGGCGTATAGCAATCAGCCCCAGCATTTT. This encodes CASSTNRAYSNQPQHF.

This chain links TRBV7-3 with TRBJ2-3; TRBD2 is a possible D gene (7 bases). The CDR3 contains 13 residues. V was shortened by 6 bases and J by 3 bases, with 10 bases between the two germline ends. CDR1 is SGHTA and CDR2 is FQGTGA in the germline V gene. The chain's CDR3 is CASSGGATDTQYF. CDR3 bases: TGTGCCAGCAGTGGGGGGGCGACAGATACGCAGTATTTT.

The J gene is TRBJ2-3, the V gene TRBV4-1; perhaps D is TRBD1 or TRBD2 (5 bases each). CDR1 MGHRA and CDR2 YSYEKL come from the germline V gene. The CDR3 is 16 residues long. V was clipped by 0 bases and J by 4 bases, with 14 bases between them. The CDR3 region has the DNA TGCGCCAGCAGCCAAGAGGCAGGGATTAGCGCAGATACGCAGTATTTT. This codes for CASSQEAGISADTQYF.

V gene TRBV19 combines with J gene TRBJ2-7; D unclear. Looked up from germline, CDR1 is LNHDA and CDR2 is SQIVND (reference sequence). Between the trimmed V and J ends, which lost 3 bases and 2 bases, there was a span of 11 bases. The CDR3 spans 14 residues. CDR3 nucleotide sequence: TGTGCCAGTAGTATGCGGACCGGAACCTACGAGCAGTACTTC. Protein sequence: CASSMRTGTYEQYF.

There are a few counts of this clone. The V gene is TRBV7-9, the J gene TRBJ1-2; 7 nucleotides agree with TRBD1. This CDR3 is 12 amino acids long. Germline V gene sequence: CDR1 SEHNR, CDR2 FQNEAQ (reference sequence). Trimming at V came to 2 bases and at J to 8 bases, leaving 2 bases not matched to a gene. CDR3 residues: CASSLIQGGYTF. CDR3 nucleotides: TGTGCCAGCAGCTTAATACAGGGGGGCTACACCTTC.

The CDR3 reads CATLSFAHEQYF. CDR3 coding DNA: TGTGCCACGCTGAGTTTCGCCCACGAGCAGTACTTC. The chain combines TRBV6-5 with TRBJ2-7; no firm D call. Germline loops: CDR1 MNHEY, CDR2 SVGAGI. Trimming pared 10 bases from V and 5 bases from J, leaving 15 bases between. The CDR3 is made up of 12 amino acids.

The CDR3 here is CASSRPDRGTYEQYF. CDR3 DNA sequence: TGTGCCAGCAGTAGGCCCGACAGGGGAACCTACGAGCAGTACTTC. V usage is TRBV27 and J usage is TRBJ2-7; 8 nucleotides align to TRBD1. From germline, CDR1 is MNHEY and CDR2 SMNVEV (reference sequence). J was trimmed by 2 bases and V by 5 bases; bases with no gene match: 8. This CDR3 is built from 15 residues.

This clone was detected only a few times. Other DNA sequences in the same sample also yield this CDR3. This chain uses TRBV5-1 with TRBJ2-2; D unclear. CDR1 and CDR2 (germline): SGHRS, YFSETQ. V was trimmed by 1 base and J by 0 bases, leaving 4 bases between them. The CDR3 consists of 14 residues. The CDR3 DNA is TGCGCCAGCAGCTTGACTCCGAACACCGGGGAGCTGTTTTTT. This gives the protein CASSLTPNTGELFF.

The CDR3 coding sequence is TGTGCCAGCAGTGGACAGGGACAATACAATGAGCAGTTCTTC. Residues: CASSGQGQYNEQFF. V gene TRBV6-1 combines with J gene TRBJ2-1, with 7 bases that match TRBD1. Losses at the gene ends were 4 bases for V and 4 bases for J; bases not matched to a gene: 4. The CDR3 covers 14 residues. Germline V CDR1 and CDR2: MNHNS, SASEGT.

CDR3 DNA: TGTGCCAGTAGTTCCGACAGGGGGCGATTGGAAGCTTTCTTT. Amino acid sequence: CASSSDRGRLEAFF. V is TRBV19 and J is TRBJ1-1, with TRBD1 matching over 10 bases. Germline CDR1 and CDR2: LNHDA and SQIVND (reference sequence). This CDR3 is 14 amino acids long. V lost 5 bases to trimming and J lost 8 bases; unmatched junction nucleotides: 8.

The V call is TRBV27, the J call TRBJ2-1, with D perhaps TRBD2 (7 bases). Trimming cost V 0 bases and J 0 bases, with 12 bases left between them. The CDR3 consists of 17 residues. Germline values: CDR1 MNHEY, CDR2 SMNVEV (reference sequence). The chain's CDR3 is CASSLSSRGGSYNEQFF. In DNA form, the CDR3 reads TGTGCCAGCAGTTTATCGTCTAGGGGGGGCTCCTACAATGAGCAGTTCTTC.

On this clone itself: Distinct nucleotide sequences in the sample also encode this CDR3. The chain carries TRBV28 and TRBJ1-1; D gene unclear. Germline assignment: CDR1 MDHEN and CDR2 SYDVKM. This CDR3 has 15 amino acids. Trimming cost V 1 base and J 0 bases, with 9 bases left between them. The CDR3 DNA sequence: TGTGCCAGCAGTTTATACTTGCTCATGAACACTGAAGCTTTCTTT. This gives the protein CASSLYLLMNTEAFF.

This clone showed up just once. The chain employs TRBV7-8 and TRBJ1-5, with 10 nucleotides matching TRBD1. V gave up 1 base and J gave up 11 bases; unmatched junction bases: 20. The germline V gene has CDR1 SGHVS and CDR2 FQNEAQ. CDR3 length: 19 residues. CDR3 bases: TGTGCCAGCAGCTTAGGCGACAGGGGGCTTTCGGTAGCGATCATGACCCAGCATTTT. Translation gives CASSLGDRGLSVAIMTQHF. The full variable domain, completed using reference TRBV7-8 and TRBJ1-5, is GAGVSQSPRYKVAKRGQDVALRCDPISGHVSLFWYQQALGQGPEFLTYFQNEAQLDKSGLPSDRFFAERPEGSVSTLKIQRTQQEDSAVYLCASSLGDRGLSVAIMTQHFGDGTRLSIL.

The chain employs TRBV5-5 and TRBJ1-2; no clear D. Trimming stripped 0 bases from V and 2 bases from J, with 8 bases between. From germline, CDR1 is SGHKS and CDR2 YYEKEE (reference sequence). CDR3 size: 14 residues. The DNA for the CDR3 is TGTGCCAGCAGCTTGGTCGCAGAAAACTATGGCTACACCTTC. Its protein is CASSLVAENYGYTF. Full variable domain (remainder filled in from reference TRBV5-5 and TRBJ1-2): DAGVTQSPTHLIKTRGQQVTLRCSPISGHKSVSWYQQVLGQGPQFIFQYYEKEERGRGNFPDRFSARQFPNYSSELNVNALLLGDSALYLCASSLVAENYGYTFGSGTRLTVV.

Here the CDR3 DNA reads TGTGCCACTACGGGGGATAGGGTCACCGGGGAGCTGTTTTTT. Amino acids: CATTGDRVTGELFF. The chain carries TRBV15 and TRBJ2-2; D perhaps matches TRBD2 (6 bases). The CDR3 has 14 residues. Germline lookup yields CDR1 LNHNV and CDR2 YYDKDF (reference sequence). Between the trimmed V and J ends, which lost 9 bases and 4 bases, there was a span of 15 bases.

This clone was recorded once. The chain couples TRBV6-5 to TRBJ2-7; 7 bases are shared with TRBD1. Germline loops: CDR1 MNHEY, CDR2 SVGAGI. V gave up 0 bases and J gave up 10 bases; unmatched junction bases: 9. This CDR3 comprises 14 residues. The CDR3 sequence is CASSYSATGAHQYF. CDR3 nucleotide sequence: TGTGCCAGCAGTTACTCGGCCACAGGGGCTCACCAGTACTTC.

V usage is TRBV6-4 and J usage is TRBJ2-5; weak D call: TRBD2 (5 bases). Germline CDR1 MRHNA, CDR2 SNTAGT. This CDR3 region has 13 residues. Trimming took off 3 bases at V and 6 bases at J, with 11 bases between the two ends. CDR3 sequence reads: CASSEERGKTQYF. CDR3 DNA sequence: TGTGCCAGCAGTGAGGAAAGAGGGAAGACCCAGTACTTC.

This chain connects TRBV5-4 to TRBJ2-3; no firm D call. CDR1 SGHNT and CDR2 YYREEE come from the germline V gene (reference sequence). The V end was cut by 0 bases, the J end by 2 bases, with 7 bases between. This CDR3 is 14 amino acids long. The CDR3 bases are TGTGCCAGCAGCTTGGAGGCCCACACAGATACGCAGTATTTT. Translating it yields CASSLEAHTDTQYF.

The chain employs TRBV7-6 and TRBJ2-7; D is perhaps TRBD2 (5 bases). The CDR3 has 15 residues. Trimming took 5 bases from V and 4 from J, leaving 18 bases between them. Germline loops: CDR1 SGHVS, CDR2 FNYEAQ. The DNA for the CDR3 is TGTGCCAGCAGCACCGGAGGTAGAGGGCCTTACGAGCAGTACTTC. Protein: CASSTGGRGPYEQYF.